These T cell receptor beta chains were read from a single sample in a study of blood T cells in healthy people across ages. MiXCR was run by TCRdb on the 5' RACE reads, yielding one entry per CDR3 protein. The sample contains roughly 1.7 million distinct CDR3 sequences, 30% to 35% of which appear only once. The sample consisted of blood. These receptors came from a woman in her twenties or thirties in good health. CDR3s include the opening cysteine and the closing phenylalanine or tryptophan.

>TRBV5-4|TRBJ1-2
CASSSSGGAGYTF
>TRBV6-1|TRBJ1-2
CASSEGENGYTF
>TRBV20-1|TRBJ2-7
CSARGGTGAGEQYF
>TRBV7-9|TRBJ2-1
CASSLEKRRTGNEQFF
>TRBV10-3|TRBJ2-5
CAISPGLPGRETQYF
>TRBV6-1|TRBJ2-2
CASSRRQGPYIGNTGELFF
>TRBV20-1|TRBJ2-5
CSALGVQETQYF
>TRBV28|TRBJ2-7
CASSTPGRGDYEQYF
>TRBV12-3/TRBV12-4|TRBJ2-1
CASSVSGVGYNEQFF
>TRBV6-2/TRBV6-3|TRBJ2-3
CASSYSPGSSTDTQYF
>TRBV4-1|TRBJ1-2
CASSQETMRYYGYTF
>TRBV5-1|TRBJ2-1
CASSLAGAGIYNEQFF
>TRBV20-1|TRBJ1-5
CSAITPVGNQPQHF
>TRBV7-9|TRBJ1-4
CASSLSAGKLFF
>TRBV21-1|TRBJ2-4
CASSKVGDIQYF
>TRBV6-1|TRBJ2-3
CASIPWDRDTQYF
>TRBV2|TRBJ1-2
CASSADWGINYGYTF
>TRBV6-2/TRBV6-3|TRBJ2-1
CASRAQGEQFF
>TRBV2|.
CASSEGPGYEQYF
>TRBV10-2|TRBJ1-5
CASSAGGAQPQHF
>TRBV2|TRBJ2-7
CATRDSSYEQYF
>TRBV20-1|TRBJ2-7
CSANGLETAHYEQYF